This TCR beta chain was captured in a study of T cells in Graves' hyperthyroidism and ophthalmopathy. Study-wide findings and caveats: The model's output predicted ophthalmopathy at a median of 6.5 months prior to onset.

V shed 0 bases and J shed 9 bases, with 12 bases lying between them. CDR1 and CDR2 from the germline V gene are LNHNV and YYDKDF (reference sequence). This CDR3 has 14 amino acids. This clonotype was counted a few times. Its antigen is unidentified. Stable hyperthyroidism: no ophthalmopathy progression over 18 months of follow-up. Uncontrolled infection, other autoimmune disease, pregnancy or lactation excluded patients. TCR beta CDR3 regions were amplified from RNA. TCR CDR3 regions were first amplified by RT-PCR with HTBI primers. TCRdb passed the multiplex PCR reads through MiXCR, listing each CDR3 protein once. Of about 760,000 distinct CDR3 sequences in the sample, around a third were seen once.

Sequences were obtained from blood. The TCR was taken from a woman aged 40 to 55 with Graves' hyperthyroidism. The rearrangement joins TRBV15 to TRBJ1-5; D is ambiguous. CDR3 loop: CATSRDGVIGPQHF. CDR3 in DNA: TGTGCCACCAGCAGAGATGGGGTGATCGGGCCCCAGCATTTT.